This T cell receptor beta chain was observed in a study of TIL therapy for anti-PD-1-resistant metastatic lung cancer. This CDR3 comprises 15 residues. Trimming pared 2 bases from V and 2 bases from J, leaving 12 bases between. Germline assignment: CDR1 SGHDT and CDR2 YYEEEE. Stated time point: pre-treatment sample, taken before nivolumab and TIL therapy. The tumor samples were excised metastases, mostly pleural nodules or supraclavicular lymph nodes. Tumors were harvested before any PD-1/PD-L1 blockade. The libraries were made with immunoSEQ v3. The assay was immunoSEQ multiplex PCR, and TCRdb's table has in-frame clones only and misses some. The profile covers approximately 95,000 clones, with just over 65% appearing a single time and 9.5% to 12% taken by the ten largest. This clone was counted a few times.

Sequenced material: tumor tissue, taken at baseline. This clonotype was sampled from a person aged 25 to 80 with non-small cell lung cancer. The rearrangement links TRBV5-6 to TRBJ2-3, with D uncertain. This CDR3 is CASSFSGYYTDTQYF. In nucleotides, the CDR3 is TGTGCCAGCAGCTTTTCCGGATACTACACAGATACGCAGTATTTT. Supplemented by reference TRBV5-6 and TRBJ2-3, the full variable domain reads DAGVTQSPTHLIKTRGQQVTLRCSPKSGHDTVSWYQQALGQGPQFIFQYYEEEERQRGNFPDRFSGHQFPNYSSELNVNALLLGDSALYLCASSFSGYYTDTQYFGPGTRLTVL.